This T cell receptor beta chain was sequenced in a study of OX40 agonist ivuxolimab in advanced cancers. Study results and limitations: People who partly responded at 0.1-3.0 mg/kg had some of the least clonal expansion seen.

In regard to this clone: Its antigen is undetermined.

The repertoire was sequenced with immunoSEQ multiplex PCR; TCRdb's copy has only in-frame clones and lacks some. The data show 98,000 or so clones, with 85% to 95% seen just once and around 0.64% held by the top ten. CDR1 PRHDT and CDR2 FYEKMQ come from the germline V gene (reference sequence). This CDR3 spans 14 amino acids. The V and J ends lost 1 base and 11 bases respectively, with 16 bases between them. The source is an adult with an advanced solid tumor such as melanoma, head and neck, liver or kidney cancer. Material: CD4+ or CD8+ T cells sorted from blood, obtained in a trial of the OX40 agonist ivuxolimab. The J gene is TRBJ2-3, the V gene TRBV13, with D possibly TRBD1 on 6 matching bases. The CDR3 region is CASSLAWIHRVQYF. In DNA form, the CDR3 reads TGTGCCAGCAGCTTAGCCTGGATCCACAGGGTGCAGTATTTT.